Following are 20 T cell receptor beta chains from one sample sequenced in a study of blood T cells in healthy people across ages. Then a second PCR, running roughly 7 to 11 cycles, was carried out with a sample-barcoded 5' primer and a J-beta primer mix. TCRdb ran MiXCR on the 5' RACE reads and lists one entry per CDR3 protein. The table lists about 930,000 distinct CDR3 sequences, almost 30% of them singletons. This sample was also put to use in a study of T cells of mothers and their children.

The sequencing input was blood. These receptor sequences come from a woman in her 40s in good health.

V usage is TRBV30 and J usage is TRBJ1-4; D may be TRBD1 (6 bases). Germline V lookup: CDR1 GTSNPN, CDR2 SVGIG (reference sequence). The CDR3 covers 14 residues. V lost 4 bases and J 8 bases, leaving 17 bases between the germline ends. Here the CDR3 reads CAWNRVGAREKLFF. In DNA form, the CDR3 reads TGTGCCTGGAACAGGGTCGGAGCGCGCGAAAAACTGTTTTTT.

V usage is TRBV9 and J usage is TRBJ2-3; TRBD2 matches 9 bases. J was trimmed by 2 bases and V by 4 bases; bases with no gene match: 5. This CDR3 contains 15 residues. CDR1 and CDR2 from the germline V gene are SGDLS and YYNGEE. As DNA, the CDR3 is TGTGCCAGCAGCCCCCCTAGCGGGGCCACAGATACGCAGTATTTT. Its translation is CASSPPSGATDTQYF.

This clonotype was seen a handful of times. The chain joins TRBV28 to TRBJ2-7; TRBD1 aligns across 12 bases. CDR3 length: 18 amino acids. Per germline, CDR1 MDHEN and CDR2 SYDVKM. Trimming cost V 3 bases and J 1 base; bases outside gene matches: 10. This CDR3 is CASSFLIAGQGASYEQYF. The CDR3 nucleotides are TGTGCCAGCAGTTTTTTGATAGCGGGACAGGGGGCTTCCTACGAGCAGTACTTC. The full variable domain, with the rest looked up from reference TRBV28 and TRBJ2-7, is DVKVTQSSRYLVKRTGEKVFLECVQDMDHENMFWYRQDPGLGLRLIYFSYDVKMKEKGDIPEGYSVSREKKERFSLILESASTNQTSMYLCASSFLIAGQGASYEQYFGPGTRLTVT.

V usage is TRBV20-1 and J usage is TRBJ2-2; 7 nucleotides agree with TRBD2. With 3 bases clipped from V and 2 bases from J, the junction kept 12 bases outside the gene matches. This CDR3 has 17 amino acids. CDR1 is DFQATT and CDR2 is SNEGSKA in the germline V gene (reference sequence). This CDR3 reads CSASPSAGAANTGELFF. The CDR3 DNA is TGCAGTGCTAGCCCCTCCGCGGGAGCGGCCAACACCGGGGAGCTGTTTTTT.

This chain uses TRBV7-2 with TRBJ1-2; 8 bases line up with TRBD1. The CDR3 is 15 residues long. Germline V gene lookup returns CDR1 SGHTA and CDR2 FQGNSA. The V segment lost 5 bases and the J segment 0 bases; nucleotides outside the gene matches: 5. The CDR3 spells CASSVYRGSNYGYTF. In DNA form, the CDR3 reads TGTGCCAGCAGCGTATACAGGGGGTCTAACTATGGCTACACCTTC.

This clonotype was recorded a few times. The chain has TRBV6-4 and TRBJ2-1, with 10 bases that match TRBD1. Germline lookup yields CDR1 MRHNA and CDR2 SNTAGT. The length of the CDR3 is 16 residues. V trimming: 4 bases; J trimming: 7 bases; junction bases outside the gene matches: 10. CDR3: CASSVSPTGGKNEQFF. CDR3 sequence (DNA): TGTGCCAGCAGTGTTTCCCCGACAGGGGGCAAAAATGAGCAGTTCTTC.

V gene TRBV11-1 combines with J gene TRBJ2-1; D is possibly TRBD1 (6 bases). Looked up from germline, CDR1 is SGHAT and CDR2 is FQDESV (reference sequence). Trimming cost V 5 bases and J 7 bases, with 12 bases left between them. The CDR3 length is 13 residues. Here the CDR3 DNA reads TGTGCCAGCAGCATCGGGACAATAAATGAGCAGTTCTTC. Amino acid sequence: CASSIGTINEQFF.

At least ten counts were recorded for this clonotype. The chain recombines TRBV6-5 with TRBJ2-7; perhaps TRBD1 as D (5 bases). In germline, CDR1 is MNHEY, CDR2 SVGAGI. This CDR3 has 15 amino acids. The V and J ends lost 4 bases and 0 bases respectively, with 13 bases between them. The DNA of the CDR3 is TGTGCCAGCAGTTGGGGCTCCGCTAGCTCCTACGAGCAGTACTTC. Amino acids: CASSWGSASSYEQYF.

This clonotype was seen at least ten times. The V and J genes are TRBV20-1 and TRBJ1-2; the D gene is possibly TRBD1 (5 bases). Trimming stripped 5 bases from V and 2 bases from J, with 12 bases between. There are 13 residues in the CDR3. Germline V lookup: CDR1 DFQATT, CDR2 SNEGSKA (reference sequence). The CDR3 spells CSAPWGGNYGYTF. The CDR3 DNA sequence: TGCAGTGCTCCATGGGGGGGAAACTATGGCTACACCTTC.

In its sample, this clonotype was seen many times. The V gene is TRBV5-1, the J gene TRBJ1-2, with TRBD1 as a possible D gene (6 bases). The CDR3 totals 16 residues. The V end lost 0 bases, the J end lost 4 bases, and 16 bases lay between the germline ends. Germline V gene sequence: CDR1 SGHRS, CDR2 YFSETQ. CDR3 sequence (DNA): TGCGCCAGCAGCTTGGGCCCTTCAGGGGAAGGCTATGGCTACACCTTC. This gives the protein CASSLGPSGEGYGYTF.

The chain recombines TRBV15 with TRBJ1-1; D gene ambiguous. V dropped 5 bases and J dropped 4 bases, with 20 bases sitting between them. Per the germline V gene, CDR1 is LNHNV and CDR2 is YYDKDF (reference sequence). The CDR3 length is 16 residues. The CDR3 DNA reads as TGTGCCACCAGCGGACGAGAGGGTTGGCAAAGCACTGAAGCTTTCTTT. It encodes CATSGREGWQSTEAFF.

This clonotype was counted between two and nine times. The chain joins TRBV2 to TRBJ2-7, with D perhaps TRBD1 or TRBD2 (6 bases each). The CDR3 consists of 16 residues. Between the trimmed V and J ends, which lost 4 bases and 0 bases, there was a span of 16 bases. The germline CDR1 and CDR2 sequences are SNHLY and FYNNEI. As DNA, the CDR3 is TGTGCCAGCAGTGCGAGCGTGGGGGGCAGCTCCTACGAGCAGTACTTC. This gives the protein CASSASVGGSSYEQYF.

The V gene is TRBV20-1, the J gene TRBJ2-6, with D maybe TRBD1 (5 bases). Germline V CDR1 and CDR2: DFQATT, SNEGSKA (reference sequence). V lost 3 bases to trimming and J lost 2 bases, with 11 bases between them. The CDR3 loop spans 15 amino acids. The CDR3 protein is CSASQGSTGANVLTF. CDR3 nucleotides: TGCAGTGCTAGCCAGGGCTCTACTGGGGCCAACGTCCTGACTTTC.

The V gene is TRBV20-1, the J gene TRBJ2-7, with no clear D. Trimming pared 6 bases from V and 2 bases from J, leaving 8 bases between. The germline V gene has CDR1 DFQATT and CDR2 SNEGSKA (reference sequence). CDR3 length: 11 residues. The CDR3 is CSARLTYEQYF. DNA of the CDR3: TGCAGTGCCAGGCTTACCTACGAGCAGTACTTC.

This clonotype was seen a handful of times. The gene calls are TRBV20-1 and TRBJ1-2; D may be TRBD1 (6 bases). Trimming removed 2 bases from V and 8 bases from J, with 15 bases in between. The CDR3 covers 13 residues. Looked up from germline, CDR1 is DFQATT and CDR2 is SNEGSKA (reference sequence). CDR3 region: CSARRAGEWGYTF. The CDR3 bases are TGCAGTGCTAGACGTGCAGGGGAATGGGGCTACACCTTC.

The chain uses TRBV18 and TRBJ2-3; a possible D gene is TRBD2 (5 bases). Looked up from germline, CDR1 is KGHSH and CDR2 is LQKENI. The CDR3 sequence is 15 residues long. V lost 1 base to trimming and J lost 3 bases, with 11 bases between them. DNA for the CDR3: TGTGCCAGCTCACCACTTCCCGGGGTGACAGATACGCAGTATTTT. It is translated as CASSPLPGVTDTQYF. Using reference TRBV18 and TRBJ2-3 for the parts outside the CDR3, the full variable domain is NAGVMQNPRHLVRRRGQEARLRCSPMKGHSHVYWYRQLPEEGLKFMVYLQKENIIDESGMPKERFSAEFPKEGPSILRIQQVVRGDSAAYFCASSPLPGVTDTQYFGPGTRLTVL.

There are a few counts of this clonotype. The rearrangement joins TRBV5-1 to TRBJ2-1; no firm D call. The CDR3 length is 12 residues. V shed 4 bases and J shed 12 bases, with 14 bases lying between them. Germline-derived CDR1 and CDR2 are SGHRS and YFSETQ. The CDR3 protein is CASSLSSAVQFF. As DNA, the CDR3 is TGCGCCAGCAGCCTGTCAAGCGCGGTGCAGTTCTTC.

Many counts were recorded for this clonotype. This chain connects TRBV29-1 to TRBJ1-2; D might be TRBD1 (5 bases). The CDR3 is 12 residues long. In germline, CDR1 is SQVTM, CDR2 ANQGSEA. With 7 bases removed from V and 2 bases from J, the gap between germline ends came to 11 bases. CDR3 in amino acids: CSGGWGNYGYTF. DNA of the CDR3: TGCAGCGGGGGTTGGGGGAACTATGGCTACACCTTC.

This clonotype showed up just a few times. The chain combines TRBV29-1 with TRBJ1-5, with a possible D match to TRBD1 (5 bases). V was pared by 6 bases and J by 5 bases, with 11 bases between. Germline lookup yields CDR1 SQVTM and CDR2 ANQGSEA. The CDR3 sequence is 12 residues long. This chain's CDR3 is CSVQGADQPQHF. The CDR3 DNA reads as TGCAGCGTCCAGGGTGCGGATCAGCCCCAGCATTTT.

The gene calls are TRBV27 and TRBJ1-1; no definite D call. Deletions cut 3 bases from V and 4 bases from J, with 9 bases between. This CDR3 has 13 residues. Germline V gives CDR1 MNHEY, CDR2 SMNVEV (reference sequence). The CDR3 reads CASSFKGCTEAFF. The CDR3 bases are TGTGCCAGCAGTTTTAAGGGCTGCACTGAAGCTTTCTTT.